The sequence of this TCR beta chain was determined in a study of T cell repertoires in cytomegalovirus infection. Study as a whole: Alongside well-studied HLA-B-restricted CMV epitopes, recently identified HLA-C-restricted CMV epitopes were also used. Public TCR beta signatures provided an indication of both CMV infection and a matching HLA type.

TCRdb recomputed calls from the reads with MiXCR, one row per CDR3 protein. Seen here are 640,000 or so distinct CDR3 sequences, 30% to 40% observed once, and the top ten hold over 15%. V lost 5 bases and J 6 bases, leaving 12 bases between the germline ends. CDR1 and CDR2 (germline): MGHRA, YSYEKL. The CDR3 loop spans 13 amino acids. This clonotype occurred a few times. Its antigen is as yet unknown. Findings and limits, study-wide: Clonotype analysis showed dominance of the ex vivo response by HLA-C-restricted CMV-specific TCR beta clonotypes. Identification of carriers of CMV plus the relevant HLA was achieved through cumulative public TCR beta family frequency.

The input for sequencing was cultured PBMCs, taken from culture after CMV antigen stimulation. This chain links TRBV4-1 with TRBJ2-3; D ambiguous. This TCR came from a human donor in good health (CMV status not recorded). Some clones in this sample may be carry-over from other donors' samples. CDR3 sequence reads: CASSGVRGDTQYF. The CDR3 nucleotides read TGCGCCAGCAGCGGTGTACGTGGGGATACGCAGTATTTT.